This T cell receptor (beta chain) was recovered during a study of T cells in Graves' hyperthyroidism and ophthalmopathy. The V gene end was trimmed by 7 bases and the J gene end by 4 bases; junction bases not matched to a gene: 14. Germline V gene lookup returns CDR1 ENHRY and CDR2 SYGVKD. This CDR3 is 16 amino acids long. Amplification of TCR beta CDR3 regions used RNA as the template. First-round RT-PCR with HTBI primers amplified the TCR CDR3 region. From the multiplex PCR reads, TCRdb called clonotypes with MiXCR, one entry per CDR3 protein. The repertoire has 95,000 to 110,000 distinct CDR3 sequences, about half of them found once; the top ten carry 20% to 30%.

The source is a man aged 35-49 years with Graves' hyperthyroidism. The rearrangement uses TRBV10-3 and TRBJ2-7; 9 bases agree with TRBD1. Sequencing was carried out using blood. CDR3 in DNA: TGTGCCATCACCGATACGGGACAGGGAGGCATTTACGAGCAGTACTTC. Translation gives CAITDTGQGGIYEQYF.